This T cell receptor beta chain was found in a study of OX40 agonist ivuxolimab in advanced cancers. Germline CDR1 is SGHRS and CDR2 is YFSETQ. Deletions cut 4 bases from V and 2 bases from J, with 25 bases between. The CDR3 is 18 residues long. As regards this clone: The antigen is undetermined.

Study results and limitations: Both CD4+ and CD8+ T cell populations in blood had undergone clonal expansion by week 6 at 0.1 to 3.0 mg/kg. Partial responders treated at 0.1-3.0 mg/kg exhibited clonal expansion among the lowest measured.

Libraries were prepared by immunoSEQ multiplex PCR; TCRdb keeps only in-frame clonotypes and omits some of them. This table has about 93,000 clones, roughly nine tenths appearing once. Patients who had autoimmune disease history or got systemic immunosuppression were left out. With baseline, cycle 4 day 1, and cycle 7 day 1 as timepoints, blood was sampled. The chain combines TRBV5-1 with TRBJ2-7; tentatively, D is TRBD1 or TRBD2 (5 bases each). Here the sequenced sample was CD4+ or CD8+ T cells sorted from blood, taken in a trial of the OX40 agonist ivuxolimab. The clonotype comes from an adult with an advanced solid tumor such as melanoma, head and neck, liver or kidney cancer. The CDR3 protein is CASSRTPTGASRTYEQYF. CDR3 DNA: TGCGCCAGCAGCCGTACCCCGACCGGGGCTAGTCGGACCTACGAGCAGTACTTC.